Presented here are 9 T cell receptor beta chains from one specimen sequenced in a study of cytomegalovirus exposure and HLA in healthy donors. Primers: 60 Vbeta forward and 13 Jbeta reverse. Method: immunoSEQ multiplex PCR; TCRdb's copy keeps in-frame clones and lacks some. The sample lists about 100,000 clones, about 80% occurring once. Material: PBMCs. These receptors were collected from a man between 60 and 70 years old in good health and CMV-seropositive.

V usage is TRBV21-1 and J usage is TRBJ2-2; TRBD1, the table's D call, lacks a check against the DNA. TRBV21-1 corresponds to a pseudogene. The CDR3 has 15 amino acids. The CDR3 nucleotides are TGTGCCAGCAGCATTCTGGAAATTGGGCCCGGGGAGCTGTTTTTT. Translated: CASSILEIGPGELFF.

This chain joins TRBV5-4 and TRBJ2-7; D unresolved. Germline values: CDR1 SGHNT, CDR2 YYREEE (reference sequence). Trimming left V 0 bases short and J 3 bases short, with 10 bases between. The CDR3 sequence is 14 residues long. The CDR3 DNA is TGTGCCAGCAGCTTGGGAGGCAGAGTCTACGAGCAGTACTTC. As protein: CASSLGGRVYEQYF. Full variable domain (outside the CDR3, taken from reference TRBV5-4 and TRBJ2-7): ETGVTQSPTHLIKTRGQQVTLRCSSQSGHNTVSWYQQALGQGPQFIFQYYREEENGRGNFPPRFSGLQFPNYSSELNVNALELDDSALYLCASSLGGRVYEQYFGPGTRLTVT.

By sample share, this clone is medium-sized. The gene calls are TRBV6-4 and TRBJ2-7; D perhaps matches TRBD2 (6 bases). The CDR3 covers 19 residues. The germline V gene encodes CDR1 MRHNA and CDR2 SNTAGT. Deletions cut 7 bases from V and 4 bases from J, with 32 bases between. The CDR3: CASTPGRDFTPGDTYEQYF. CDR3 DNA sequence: TGTGCCAGCACACCCGGTAGGGACTTTACCCCGGGTGATACTTACGAGCAGTACTTC.

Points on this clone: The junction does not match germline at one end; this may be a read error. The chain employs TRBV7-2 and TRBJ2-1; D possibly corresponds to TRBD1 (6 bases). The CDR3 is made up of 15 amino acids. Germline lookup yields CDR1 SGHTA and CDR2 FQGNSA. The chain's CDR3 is CASSPGMGAYDEQFF. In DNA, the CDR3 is TGTGCCAGCAGCCCCGGTATGGGGGCCTACGATGAGCAGTTCTTC.

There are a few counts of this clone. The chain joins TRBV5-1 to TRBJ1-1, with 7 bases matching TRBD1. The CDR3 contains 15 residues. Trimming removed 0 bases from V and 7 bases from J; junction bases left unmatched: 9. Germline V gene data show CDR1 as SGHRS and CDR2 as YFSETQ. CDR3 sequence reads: CASSLDLGTDIEAFF. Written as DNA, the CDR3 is TGCGCCAGCAGCTTGGACCTCGGGACAGATATTGAAGCTTTCTTT.

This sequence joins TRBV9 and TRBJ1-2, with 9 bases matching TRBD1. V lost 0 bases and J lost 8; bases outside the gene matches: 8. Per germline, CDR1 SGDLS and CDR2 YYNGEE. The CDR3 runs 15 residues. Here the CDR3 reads CASSVATGQGGGYTF. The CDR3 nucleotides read TGTGCCAGCAGCGTAGCTACGGGACAGGGTGGAGGCTACACCTTC.

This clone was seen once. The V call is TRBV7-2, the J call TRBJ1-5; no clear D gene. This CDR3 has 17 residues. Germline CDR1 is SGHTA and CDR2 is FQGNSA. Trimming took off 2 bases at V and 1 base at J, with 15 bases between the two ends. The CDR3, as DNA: TGTGCCAGCAGCTTAAGCTTGAGTTCCGCCAGCAATCAGCCCCAGCATTTT. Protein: CASSLSLSSASNQPQHF.

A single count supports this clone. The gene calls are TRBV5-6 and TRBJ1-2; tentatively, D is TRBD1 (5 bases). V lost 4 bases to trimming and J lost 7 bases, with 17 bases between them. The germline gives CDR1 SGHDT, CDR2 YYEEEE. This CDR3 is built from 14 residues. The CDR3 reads CASSPDLGQGGYTF. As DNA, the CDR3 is TGTGCCAGCAGCCCGGACCTGGGCCAGGGTGGCTACACCTTC.

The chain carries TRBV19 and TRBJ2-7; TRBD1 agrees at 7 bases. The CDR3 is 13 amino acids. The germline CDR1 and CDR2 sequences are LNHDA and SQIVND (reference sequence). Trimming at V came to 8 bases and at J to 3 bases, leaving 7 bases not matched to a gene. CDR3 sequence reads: CASAETGYYEQYF. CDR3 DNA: TGTGCCAGTGCCGAGACAGGGTACTACGAGCAGTACTTC. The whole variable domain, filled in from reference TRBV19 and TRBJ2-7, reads DGGITQSPKYLFRKEGQNVTLSCEQNLNHDAMYWYRQDPGQGLRLIYYSQIVNDFQKGDIAEGYSVSREKKESFPLTVTSAQKNPTAFYLCASAETGYYEQYFGPGTRLTVT.